Listed below are T cell receptor beta chains from one sample, sequenced in a study of blood T cell repertoires in COVID-19. Clones were read by immunoSEQ multiplex PCR, and TCRdb kept only the in-frame ones, dropping some. Among some 180,000 clones, about 80% were seen once, and the ten largest hold 15% to 20%. Sample: PBMCs or T cells enriched from blood (not recorded which). The receptors here all came from a woman in her 70s in a cohort exposed to, infected with or recovered from COVID-19 (not recorded which). The conserved cysteine and the conserved F or W are not part of the CDR3 here. Fields, in order: CDR3 protein, clone size, V gene. Some rows have no size entry. The others give once, few or many, or a class for an expanded clone.

CDR3: ASSRTQGAREKLF
size: -
V: TRBV11-2

CDR3: ASSLWGGLAATGELF
size: -
V: TRBV21-1

CDR3: ASSPRSGEHPPLH
size: -
V: TRBV5-1

CDR3: ASSAGLWGNQPQH
size: -
V: TRBV4-2

CDR3: ASSLPPGQTTNEKLF
size: many
V: TRBV11-2

CDR3: ASSQDFSGLLAKNIQY
size: many
V: TRBV4-2

CDR3: ASSLGWTGGGAGTDTQY
size: -
V: TRBV28

CDR3: ATSEGGLRARVGEQF
size: -
V: TRBV24-1

CDR3: SASGLAGGSYNEQF
size: many
V: TRBV20-1

CDR3: ASSPPRQSTSNQPQH
size: -
V: TRBV6-2/TRBV6-3

CDR3: ASSSYSYEQY
size: few
V: TRBV5-6

CDR3: ASSQDWTSGVLAGEY
size: -
V: TRBV4-2

CDR3: ASSLSPSGSPETQY
size: -
V: TRBV28

CDR3: ASSLVQAPYNEQF
size: -
V: TRBV5-1

CDR3: ASSPLPYEQY
size: -
V: TRBV7-8

CDR3: ASSNGQGMDYT
size: -
V: TRBV3-1/TRBV3-2

CDR3: ASSRSSAANTGELF
size: once
V: TRBV19

CDR3: ASSQDVRGLRGEQF
size: -
V: TRBV14

CDR3: ASSFSGGSSYNEQF
size: -
V: TRBV5-4

CDR3: ASSLAGTGSGNTIY
size: -
V: TRBV5-1

CDR3: ASSSPSGGTEAF
size: -
V: TRBV28

CDR3: ASTLGGGGRGTEAF
size: -
V: TRBV28

CDR3: ASSSIAFTTDTQY
size: -
V: TRBV28

CDR3: ASSVGVYNEQF
size: -
V: TRBV9

CDR3: ASSQAIVLDTYEQY
size: -
V: TRBV4-1

CDR3: ASSPLGGTSYEQY
size: -
V: TRBV7-2

CDR3: ASSLMGGGTGRSGELF
size: -
V: TRBV7-3

CDR3: ASSPQASGLYNEQF
size: -
V: TRBV7-9

CDR3: ASSAYLDRGNQPQH
size: -
V: TRBV18

CDR3: ASSFLDRPEGAF
size: -
V: TRBV28

CDR3: ASSPTSGNNEQF
size: once
V: TRBV18

CDR3: ATTTGGQNNSPLH
size: -
V: TRBV5-4

CDR3: ATSDSSYGYT
size: -
V: TRBV24-1

CDR3: ASKGQGIHNEQF
size: -
V: TRBV3-1/TRBV3-2

CDR3: ASSVMRGGLGTGELF
size: -
V: TRBV7-2

CDR3: AISESTSGRDEQF
size: -
V: TRBV10-3

CDR3: ASSLVPSIPGYT
size: -
V: TRBV7-8

CDR3: ASKGLRLAGGFESSYNEQF
size: -
V: TRBV19

CDR3: ASSLDTNQPQH
size: -
V: TRBV5-1

CDR3: ASSLMEQETQY
size: -
V: TRBV5-1

CDR3: ASSFMGGRRGSYNEQF
size: few
V: TRBV11-2

CDR3: ASSFPRTANTEAF
size: few
V: TRBV28

CDR3: ASSFLGGGTDTQY
size: -
V: TRBV27

CDR3: ASTELANEKLF
size: many
V: TRBV28

CDR3: ASSTGTGGYEQY
size: -
V: TRBV19

CDR3: ASSPTSDRDWEQF
size: -
V: TRBV19

CDR3: ASREAGGPYEQY
size: many
V: TRBV6-5

CDR3: ATSIQGLEQF
size: -
V: TRBV24-1

CDR3: ASSLRGTRGIYEQY
size: -
V: TRBV13

CDR3: ASSPTTGIYEQY
size: -
V: TRBV27

CDR3: ASSNSYLRLRSTGELF
size: -
V: TRBV28

CDR3: ASSLAQGANYGYT
size: once
V: TRBV28

CDR3: ATSDNDRAYGYT
size: few
V: TRBV24-1

CDR3: ASSSRDWAYEQY
size: -
V: TRBV5-1

CDR3: ASSLSGSGNEQF
size: -
V: TRBV28

CDR3: ASSPGTVSYNEQF
size: -
V: TRBV5-5

CDR3: ASSGTGSYNEQF
size: -
V: TRBV5-1

CDR3: ASTGEFNQPQH
size: few
V: TRBV19

CDR3: ASRITGGAIYGYT
size: -
V: TRBV5-4

CDR3: ASKGLAFMNEQF
size: -
V: TRBV19